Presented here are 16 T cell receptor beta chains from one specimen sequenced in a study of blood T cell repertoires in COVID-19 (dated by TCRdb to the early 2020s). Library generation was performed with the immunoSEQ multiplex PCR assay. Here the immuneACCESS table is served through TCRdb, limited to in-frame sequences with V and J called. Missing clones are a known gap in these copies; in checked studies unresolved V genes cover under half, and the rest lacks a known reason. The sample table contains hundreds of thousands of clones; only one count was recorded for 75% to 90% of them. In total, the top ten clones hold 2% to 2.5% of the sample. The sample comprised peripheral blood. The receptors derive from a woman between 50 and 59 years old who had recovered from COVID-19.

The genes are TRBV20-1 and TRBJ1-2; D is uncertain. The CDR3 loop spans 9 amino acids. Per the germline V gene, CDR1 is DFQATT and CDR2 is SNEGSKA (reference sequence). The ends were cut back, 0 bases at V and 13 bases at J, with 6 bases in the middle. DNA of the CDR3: TGCAGTGCTAGAGATTCCTCCACCTTC. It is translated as CSARDSSTF.

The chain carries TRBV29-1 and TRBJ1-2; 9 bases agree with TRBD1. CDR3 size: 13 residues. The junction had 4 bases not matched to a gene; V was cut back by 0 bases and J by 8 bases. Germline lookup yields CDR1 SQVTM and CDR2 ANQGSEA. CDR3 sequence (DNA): TGCAGCGTTGAAGAGGGGACAGGGAGAGGCTACACCTTC. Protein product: CSVEEGTGRGYTF.

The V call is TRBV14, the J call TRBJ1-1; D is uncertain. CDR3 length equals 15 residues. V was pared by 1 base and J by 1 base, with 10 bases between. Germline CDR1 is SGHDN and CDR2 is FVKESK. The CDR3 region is CASSQGLGRNTEAFF. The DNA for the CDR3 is TGTGCCAGCAGCCAAGGACTGGGGAGGAACACTGAAGCTTTCTTT.

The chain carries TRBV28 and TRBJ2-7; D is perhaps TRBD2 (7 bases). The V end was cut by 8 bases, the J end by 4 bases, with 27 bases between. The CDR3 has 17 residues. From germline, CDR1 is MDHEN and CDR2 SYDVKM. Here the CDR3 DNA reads TGTGCCAGCGCAACCCCGGGACACTCTAAGGGGGGGTACGAGCAGTACTTC. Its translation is CASATPGHSKGGYEQYF.

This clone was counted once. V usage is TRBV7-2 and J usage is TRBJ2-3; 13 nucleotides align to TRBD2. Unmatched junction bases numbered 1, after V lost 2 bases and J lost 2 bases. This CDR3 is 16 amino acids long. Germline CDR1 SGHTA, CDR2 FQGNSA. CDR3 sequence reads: CASSLTSGGVTDTQYF. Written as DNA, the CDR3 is TGTGCCAGCAGCTTAACTAGCGGGGGGGTCACAGATACGCAGTATTTT.

The chain's CDR3 is CAWSLDRGYEKLFF. CDR3 sequence (DNA): TGTGCCTGGAGCCTAGACAGGGGGTATGAAAAACTGTTTTTT. The chain is built from TRBV30 and TRBJ1-4, with 9 bases matching TRBD1. CDR3 length: 14 amino acids. Per germline, CDR1 GTSNPN and CDR2 SVGIG (reference sequence). V lost 3 bases to trimming and J lost 6 bases; unmatched junction nucleotides: 5.

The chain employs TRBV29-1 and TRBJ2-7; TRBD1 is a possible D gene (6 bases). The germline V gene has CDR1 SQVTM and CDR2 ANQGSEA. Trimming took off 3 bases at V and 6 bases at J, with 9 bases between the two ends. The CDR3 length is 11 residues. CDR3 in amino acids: CSVDRGVEQYF. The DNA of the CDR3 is TGCAGCGTTGACAGGGGTGTCGAGCAGTACTTC.

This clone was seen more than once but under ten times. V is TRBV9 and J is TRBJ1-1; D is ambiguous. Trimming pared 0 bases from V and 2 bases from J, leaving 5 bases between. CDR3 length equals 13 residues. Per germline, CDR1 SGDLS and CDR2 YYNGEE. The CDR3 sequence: CASSVVQNTEAFF. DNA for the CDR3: TGTGCCAGCAGCGTAGTCCAAAACACTGAAGCTTTCTTT.

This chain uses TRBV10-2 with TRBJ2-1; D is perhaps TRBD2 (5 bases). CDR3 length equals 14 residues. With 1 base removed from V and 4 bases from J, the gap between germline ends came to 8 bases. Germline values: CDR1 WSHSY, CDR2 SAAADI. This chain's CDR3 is CASSEYLAYNEQFF. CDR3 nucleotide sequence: TGCGCCAGCAGTGAGTATCTAGCTTACAATGAGCAGTTCTTC.

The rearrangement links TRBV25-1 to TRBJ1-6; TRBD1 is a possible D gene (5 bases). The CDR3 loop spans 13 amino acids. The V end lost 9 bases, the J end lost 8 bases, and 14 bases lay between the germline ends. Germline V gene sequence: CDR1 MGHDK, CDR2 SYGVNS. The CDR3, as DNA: TGTGCCAGTCGGAGGGGCACGGATTCACCCCTCCACTTT. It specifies CASRRGTDSPLHF.

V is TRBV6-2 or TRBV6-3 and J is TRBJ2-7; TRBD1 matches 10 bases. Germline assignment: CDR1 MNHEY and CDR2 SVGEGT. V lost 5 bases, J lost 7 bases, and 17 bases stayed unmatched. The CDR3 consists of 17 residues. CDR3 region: CASSHPSGTGALGEQYF. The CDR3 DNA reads TGTGCCAGCAGTCATCCCTCCGGGACAGGGGCCCTCGGGGAGCAGTACTTC.

The CDR3 DNA reads TGTGCCAGCAGCTTAGGTTCGGGTAGAGGAGATACGCAGTATTTT. Amino acid sequence: CASSLGSGRGDTQYF. The chain recombines TRBV7-3 with TRBJ2-3; D not certain. Per the germline V gene, CDR1 is SGHTA and CDR2 is FQGTGA. The CDR3 is 15 amino acids. Between the trimmed V and J ends, which lost 2 bases and 5 bases, there was a span of 14 bases.

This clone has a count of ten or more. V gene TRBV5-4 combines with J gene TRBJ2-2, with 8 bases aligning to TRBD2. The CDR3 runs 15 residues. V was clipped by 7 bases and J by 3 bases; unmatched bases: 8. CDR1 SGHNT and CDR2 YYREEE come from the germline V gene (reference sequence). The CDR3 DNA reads TGTGCCAGCTCTCCTCGGGGGGGTGACACCGGGGAGCTGTTTTTT. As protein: CASSPRGGDTGELFF. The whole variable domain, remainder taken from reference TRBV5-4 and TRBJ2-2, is ETGVTQSPTHLIKTRGQQVTLRCSSQSGHNTVSWYQQALGQGPQFIFQYYREEENGRGNFPPRFSGLQFPNYSSELNVNALELDDSALYLCASSPRGGDTGELFFGEGSRLTVL.

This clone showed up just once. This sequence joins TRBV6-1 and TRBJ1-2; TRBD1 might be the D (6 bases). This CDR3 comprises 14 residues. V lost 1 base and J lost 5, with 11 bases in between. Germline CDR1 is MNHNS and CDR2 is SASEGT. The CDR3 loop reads CASSEGGLDYGYTF. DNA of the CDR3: TGTGCCAGCAGTGAAGGGGGGCTTGATTATGGCTACACCTTC.

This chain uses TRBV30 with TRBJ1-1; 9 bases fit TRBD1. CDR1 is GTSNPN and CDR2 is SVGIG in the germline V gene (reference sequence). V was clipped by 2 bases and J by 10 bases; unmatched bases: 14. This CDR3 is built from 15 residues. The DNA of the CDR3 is TGTGCCTGGAGTACCCCCGGGACAGGGTTGGTTTTAGCTTTCTTT. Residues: CAWSTPGTGLVLAFF. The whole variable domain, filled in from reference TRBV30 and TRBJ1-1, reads SQTIHQWPATLVQPVGSPLSLECTVEGTSNPNLYWYRQAAGRGLQLLFYSVGIGQISSEVPQNLSASRPQDRQFILSSKKLLLSDSGFYLCAWSTPGTGLVLAFFGQGTRLTVV.

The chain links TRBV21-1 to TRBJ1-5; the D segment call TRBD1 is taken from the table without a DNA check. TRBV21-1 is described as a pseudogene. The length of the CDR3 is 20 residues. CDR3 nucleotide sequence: TGTGCCAGCAGCAAACTATATCCAGGGACAGCCTATGGTAGCAATCAGCCCCAGCATTTT. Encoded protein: CASSKLYPGTAYGSNQPQHF.